This entry concerns a single T cell receptor beta chain. What it binds is unknown. Replicate PCRs for sorted subsets used approximately 220 ng DNA; this equaled 25,000 to 35,000 T cell genomes. Profiled with immunoSEQ multiplex PCR; TCRdb holds only in-frame clones, not every one. The sample holds 950,000 to 1,200,000 clones; approximately 80% are singletons and the top ten take about 0.94%. These data belong to a study of shared clonotypes between healthy human individuals. Study results and caveats: Only blood was sampled, and tissue TCR repertoires likely differ from blood ones. It was observed that approximately 5% of naive CD4 clonotypes were shared across a few donors.

Partitioning of CD4+ cells yielded a CD45RA+ naive subset and a CD45RA-negative memory subset. Sequencing was performed on memory CD4+ T cells from PBMCs. The subset here: CD45RA-negative fraction. The sequence came from a man aged 18 to 35 in good health. Some clones in this sample may be carry-over from other donors' samples.

The CDR3 DNA reads as TGTGCCAGCAGTCGGACAGGGGTTTTGTTGGGAGGCTACACCTTC. It yields the protein CASSRTGVLLGGYTF. The rearrangement links TRBV27 to TRBJ1-2; TRBD1 aligns across 9 bases. Germline values: CDR1 MNHEY, CDR2 SMNVEV (reference sequence). This CDR3 is 15 amino acids long. The V and J ends lost 5 bases and 8 bases, in that order; junction bases with no gene match: 12.